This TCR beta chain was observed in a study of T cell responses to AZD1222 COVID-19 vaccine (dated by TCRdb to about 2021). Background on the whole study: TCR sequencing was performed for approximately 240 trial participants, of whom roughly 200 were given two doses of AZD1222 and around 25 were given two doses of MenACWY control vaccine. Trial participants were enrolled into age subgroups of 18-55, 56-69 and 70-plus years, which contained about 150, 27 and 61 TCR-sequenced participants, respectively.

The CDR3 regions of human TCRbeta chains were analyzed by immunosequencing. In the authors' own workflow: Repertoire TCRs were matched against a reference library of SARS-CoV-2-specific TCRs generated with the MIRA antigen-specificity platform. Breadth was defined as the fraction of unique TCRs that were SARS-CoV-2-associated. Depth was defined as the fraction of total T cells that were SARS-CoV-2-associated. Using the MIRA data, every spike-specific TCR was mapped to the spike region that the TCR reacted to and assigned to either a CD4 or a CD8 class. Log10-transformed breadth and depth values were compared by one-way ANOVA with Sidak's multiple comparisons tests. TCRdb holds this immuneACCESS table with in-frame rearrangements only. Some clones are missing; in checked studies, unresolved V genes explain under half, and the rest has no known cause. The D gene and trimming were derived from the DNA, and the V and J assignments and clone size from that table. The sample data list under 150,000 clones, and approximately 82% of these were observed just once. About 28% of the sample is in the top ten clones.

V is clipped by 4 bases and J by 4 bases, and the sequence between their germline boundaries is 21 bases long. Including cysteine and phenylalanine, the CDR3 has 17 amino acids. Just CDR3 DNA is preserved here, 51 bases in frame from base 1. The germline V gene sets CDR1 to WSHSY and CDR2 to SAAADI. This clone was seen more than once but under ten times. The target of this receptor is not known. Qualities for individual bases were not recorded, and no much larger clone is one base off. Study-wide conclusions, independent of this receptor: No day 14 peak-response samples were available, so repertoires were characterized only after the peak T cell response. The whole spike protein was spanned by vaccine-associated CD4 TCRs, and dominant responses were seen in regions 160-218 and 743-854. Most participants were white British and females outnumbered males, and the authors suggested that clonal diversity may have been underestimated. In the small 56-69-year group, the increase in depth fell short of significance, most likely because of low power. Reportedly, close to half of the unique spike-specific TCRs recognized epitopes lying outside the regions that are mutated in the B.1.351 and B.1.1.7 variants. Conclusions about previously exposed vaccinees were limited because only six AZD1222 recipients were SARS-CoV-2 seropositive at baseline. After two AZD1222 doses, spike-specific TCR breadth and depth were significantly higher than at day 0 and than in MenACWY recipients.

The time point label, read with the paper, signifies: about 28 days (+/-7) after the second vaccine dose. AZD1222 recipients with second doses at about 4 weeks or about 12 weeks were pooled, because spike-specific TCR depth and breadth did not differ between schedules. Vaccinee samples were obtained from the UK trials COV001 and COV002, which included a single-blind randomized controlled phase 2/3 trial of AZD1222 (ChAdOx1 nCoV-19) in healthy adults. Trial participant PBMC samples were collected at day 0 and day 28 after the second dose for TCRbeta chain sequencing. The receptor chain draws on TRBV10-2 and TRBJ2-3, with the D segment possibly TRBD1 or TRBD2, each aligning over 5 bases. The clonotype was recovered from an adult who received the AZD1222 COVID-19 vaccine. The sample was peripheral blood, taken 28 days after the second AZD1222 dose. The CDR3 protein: CASSGGYIAVPPDTQYF. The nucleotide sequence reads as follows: TGCGCCAGCAGTGGGGGGTATATAGCCGTTCCCCCAGATACGCAGTATTTT.